This TCR beta chain was observed in a study of human T cells and chemical hapten exposure. About this clonotype itself: Its specificity is unknown.

The study, taken as a whole, reports: Those TCRs sitting above 1 in 1000 frequency stayed the same with DPC sensitization.

MiXCR, run by TCRdb on the 5' RACE reads, gives a single entry per CDR3 protein. The table has about 110,000 distinct CDR3 sequences, around a fifth seen once; the top ten hold 2.8%. Germline V gene sequence: CDR1 SGHRS, CDR2 YFSETQ. Trimming took 0 bases from V and 2 from J, leaving 7 bases between them. The length of the CDR3 is 14 residues. The total RNA was obtained from whole blood that was not fractionated. This TCR was recovered from a human donor in good health. The chain couples TRBV5-1 to TRBJ2-3, with a tentative D call TRBD2 (6 bases). The CDR3 coding sequence is TGCGCCAGCAGCTTGGCGCGGGACACAGATACGCAGTATTTT. This sequence encodes CASSLARDTDTQYF.